This TCR beta chain comes out of a study of shared clonotypes between healthy human individuals. In germline, CDR1 is SQVTM, CDR2 ANQGSEA. The CDR3 has 13 residues. V was trimmed by 7 bases and J by 7 bases, leaving 16 bases between them. Ten immunoSEQ deep assay plates served to sequence unsorted PBMC DNA. Profiled with immunoSEQ multiplex PCR; TCRdb holds only in-frame clones, not every one. The sample holds about 480,000 clones, 60% to 80% seen once. All participating donors were Caucasian adults from Nashville, Tennessee. Material for sequencing was PBMCs. The sequence came from a woman in her thirties or forties in good health. Some clones in this sample may be carry-over from other donors' samples. The chain combines TRBV29-1 with TRBJ2-2; D possibly corresponds to TRBD2 (6 bases). CDR3 DNA sequence: TGCAGCGCCACCCACGGGGGTGGCGGGGAGCTGTTTTTT. This translates into CSATHGGGGELFF.